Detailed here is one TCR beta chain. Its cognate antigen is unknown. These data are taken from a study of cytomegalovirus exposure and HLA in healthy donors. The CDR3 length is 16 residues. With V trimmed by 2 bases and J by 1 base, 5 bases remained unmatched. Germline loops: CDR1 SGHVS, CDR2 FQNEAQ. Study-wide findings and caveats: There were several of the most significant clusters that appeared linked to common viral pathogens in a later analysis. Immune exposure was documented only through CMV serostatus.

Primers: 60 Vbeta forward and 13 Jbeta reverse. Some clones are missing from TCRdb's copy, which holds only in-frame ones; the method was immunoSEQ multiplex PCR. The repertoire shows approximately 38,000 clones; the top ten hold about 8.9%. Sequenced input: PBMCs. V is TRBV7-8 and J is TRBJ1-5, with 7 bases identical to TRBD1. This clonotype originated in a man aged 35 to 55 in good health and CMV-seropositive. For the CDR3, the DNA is TGTGCCAGCAGCTTACGTGGGGGACAGAGCAATCAGCCCCAGCATTTT. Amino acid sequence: CASSLRGGQSNQPQHF.